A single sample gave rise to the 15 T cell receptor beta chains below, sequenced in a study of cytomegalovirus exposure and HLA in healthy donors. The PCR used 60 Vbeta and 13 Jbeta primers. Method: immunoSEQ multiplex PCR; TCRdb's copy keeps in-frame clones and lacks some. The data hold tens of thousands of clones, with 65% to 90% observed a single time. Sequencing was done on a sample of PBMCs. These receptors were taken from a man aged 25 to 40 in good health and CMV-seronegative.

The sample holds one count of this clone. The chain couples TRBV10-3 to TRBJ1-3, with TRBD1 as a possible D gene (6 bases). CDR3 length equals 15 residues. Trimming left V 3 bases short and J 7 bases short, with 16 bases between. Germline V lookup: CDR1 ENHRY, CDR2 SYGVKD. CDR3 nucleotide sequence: TGTGCCATCAGTGAAGGGGGGGGCTTTTGGAACACCATATATTTT. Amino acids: CAISEGGGFWNTIYF.

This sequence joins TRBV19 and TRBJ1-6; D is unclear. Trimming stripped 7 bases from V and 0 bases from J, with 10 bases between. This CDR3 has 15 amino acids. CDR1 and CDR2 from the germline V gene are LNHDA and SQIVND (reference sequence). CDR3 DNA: TGTGCCAGTAACCCGGGGAGCTCCTATAATTCACCCCTCCACTTT. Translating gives CASNPGSSYNSPLHF.

CDR3 in DNA: TGTGCCTGCGGACAGGGGGGCACTGAAGCTTTCTTT. Protein sequence: CACGQGGTEAFF. V gene TRBV30 combines with J gene TRBJ1-1; 10 bases match TRBD1. The germline gives CDR1 GTSNPN, CDR2 SVGIG (reference sequence). This CDR3 spans 12 amino acids. Unmatched junction bases numbered 2, after V lost 6 bases and J lost 4 bases.

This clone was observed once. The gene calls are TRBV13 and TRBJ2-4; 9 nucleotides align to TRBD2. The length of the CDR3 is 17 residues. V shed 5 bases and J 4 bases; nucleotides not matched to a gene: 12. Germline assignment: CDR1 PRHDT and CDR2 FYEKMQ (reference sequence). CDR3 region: CASSQRGAGVGKNIQYF. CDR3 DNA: TGTGCCAGCAGCCAGCGGGGGGCGGGAGTGGGGAAAAACATTCAGTACTTC.

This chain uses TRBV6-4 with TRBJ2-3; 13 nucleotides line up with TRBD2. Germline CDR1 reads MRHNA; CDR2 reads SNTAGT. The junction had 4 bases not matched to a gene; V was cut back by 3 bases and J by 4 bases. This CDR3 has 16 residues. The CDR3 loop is CASSESGTSGADTQYF. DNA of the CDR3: TGTGCCAGCAGTGAGTCCGGGACTAGCGGGGCAGATACGCAGTATTTT.

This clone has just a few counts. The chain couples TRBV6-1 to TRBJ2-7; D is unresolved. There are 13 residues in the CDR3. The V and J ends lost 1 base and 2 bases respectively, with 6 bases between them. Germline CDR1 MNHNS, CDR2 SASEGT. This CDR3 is CASSEVAAYEQYF. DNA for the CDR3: TGTGCCAGCAGTGAAGTAGCCGCCTACGAGCAGTACTTC.

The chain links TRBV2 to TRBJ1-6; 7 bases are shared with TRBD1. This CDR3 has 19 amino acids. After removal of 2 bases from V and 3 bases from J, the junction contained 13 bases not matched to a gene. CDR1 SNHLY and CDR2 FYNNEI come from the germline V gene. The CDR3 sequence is CASSEKGAWRAFYNSPLHF. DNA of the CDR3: TGTGCCAGCAGTGAAAAGGGGGCCTGGAGAGCCTTCTATAATTCACCCCTCCACTTT.

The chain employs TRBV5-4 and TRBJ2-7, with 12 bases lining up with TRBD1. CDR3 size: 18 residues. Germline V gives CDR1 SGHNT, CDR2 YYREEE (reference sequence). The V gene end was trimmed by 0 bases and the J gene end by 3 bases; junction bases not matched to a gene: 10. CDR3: CASSLVRGGDRGLYEQYF. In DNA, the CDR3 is TGTGCCAGCAGCTTGGTTAGAGGGGGGGACAGGGGGCTCTACGAGCAGTACTTC.

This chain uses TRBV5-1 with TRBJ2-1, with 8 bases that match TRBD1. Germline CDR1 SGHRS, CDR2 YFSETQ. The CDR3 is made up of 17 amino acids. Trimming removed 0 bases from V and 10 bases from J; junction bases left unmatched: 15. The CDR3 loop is CASSLDWTGPEVLEQFF. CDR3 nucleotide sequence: TGCGCCAGCAGCTTGGATTGGACAGGGCCCGAGGTCTTAGAGCAGTTCTTC.

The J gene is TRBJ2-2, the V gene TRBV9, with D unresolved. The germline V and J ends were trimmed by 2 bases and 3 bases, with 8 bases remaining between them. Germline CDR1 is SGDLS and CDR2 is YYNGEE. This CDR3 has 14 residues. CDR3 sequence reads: CASSVIVDTGELFF. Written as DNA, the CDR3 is TGTGCCAGCAGCGTTATCGTAGACACCGGGGAGCTGTTTTTT.

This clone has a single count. CDR3 bases: TGCGCCAGCAGCCAGGGGCGAAACACCGGGGAGCTGTTTTTT. Its protein product is CASSQGRNTGELFF. The rearrangement links TRBV5-1 to TRBJ2-2; possibly TRBD1 for D (6 bases). Between the trimmed V and J ends, which lost 4 bases and 2 bases, there was a span of 9 bases. Germline assignment: CDR1 SGHRS and CDR2 YFSETQ. The CDR3 spans 14 residues.

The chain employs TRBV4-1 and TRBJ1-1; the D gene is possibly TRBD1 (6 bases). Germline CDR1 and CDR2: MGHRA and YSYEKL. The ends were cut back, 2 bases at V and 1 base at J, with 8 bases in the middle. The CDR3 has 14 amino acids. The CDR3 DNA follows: TGCGCCAGCAGCCAACAGGACAGGAACACTGAAGCTTTCTTT. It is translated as CASSQQDRNTEAFF.

The CDR3 DNA follows: TGTGCCAGCAGCGTCAGGGGGCGAAGCGACACCGGGGAGCTGTTTTTT. Residues: CASSVRGRSDTGELFF. The chain recombines TRBV9 with TRBJ2-2; 8 bases are shared with TRBD1. In germline, CDR1 is SGDLS, CDR2 YYNGEE. The CDR3 extends over 16 amino acids. The V gene end was trimmed by 2 bases and the J gene end by 3 bases; junction bases not matched to a gene: 6.

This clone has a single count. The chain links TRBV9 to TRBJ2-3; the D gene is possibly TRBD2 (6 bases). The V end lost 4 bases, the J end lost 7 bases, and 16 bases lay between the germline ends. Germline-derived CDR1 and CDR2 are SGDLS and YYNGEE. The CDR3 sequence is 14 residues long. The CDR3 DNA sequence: TGTGCCAGCAGCTCCCGGGACTTGGGGAATACGCAGTATTTT. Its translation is CASSSRDLGNTQYF. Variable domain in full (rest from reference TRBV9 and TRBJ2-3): DSGVTQTPKHLITATGQRVTLRCSPRSGDLSVYWYQQSLDQGLQFLIQYYNGEERAKGNILERFSAQQFPDLHSELNLSSLELGDSALYFCASSSRDLGNTQYFGPGTRLTVL.

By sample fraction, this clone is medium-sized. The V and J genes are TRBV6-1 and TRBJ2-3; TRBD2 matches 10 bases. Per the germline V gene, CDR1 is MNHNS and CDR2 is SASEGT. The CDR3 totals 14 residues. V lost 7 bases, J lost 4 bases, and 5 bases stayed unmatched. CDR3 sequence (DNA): TGTGCCAGCACCGGGACTAGCGAGGCAGATACGCAGTATTTT. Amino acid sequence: CASTGTSEADTQYF.